The sequence of this T cell receptor (beta chain) was determined in a study of cytomegalovirus exposure and HLA in healthy donors. This clone has a handful of counts. The study ran its PCR with 60 Vbeta and 13 Jbeta primers. Only in-frame clones appear in the TCRdb table, and some are missing; sequencing was by immunoSEQ multiplex PCR. The sample lists 170,000 or so clones; over 70% were seen once. From germline, CDR1 is SGHDT and CDR2 YYEEEE. The CDR3 is made up of 15 amino acids. Trimming left V 0 bases short and J 0 bases short, with 9 bases between. The rearrangement uses TRBV5-6 and TRBJ1-1; D is undetermined. The specimen was PBMCs. This receptor was obtained from a man under 40 in good health and CMV-seropositive. CDR3 sequence (DNA): TGTGCCAGCAGCTTGGTTAGCAGATTGAACACTGAAGCTTTCTTT. Its protein product is CASSLVSRLNTEAFF.